These T cell receptor beta chains were read from a single sample in a study of PD-1 blockade in classical Hodgkin lymphoma. The table came from immunoSEQ multiplex PCR; TCRdb's copy has only in-frame clones and leaves some out. Of more than 90,000 clones listed, just under 80% are singletons. The sequencing used peripheral blood mononuclear cells (PBMCs), collected before the fourth cycle of nivolumab. These receptors were taken from a human donor with classical Hodgkin lymphoma. Each CDR3 is given with its conserved first and last residue.

cdr3_length	v_call	j_call	cdr3_aa
16	TRBV6-6	TRBJ1-3	CASSYSGQGTGNTIYF
16	TRBV19	TRBJ2-5	CASSIVLAGGRETQYF
16	TRBV7-6	TRBJ2-3	CASSLGSGRSADTQYF
13	TRBV10-3	TRBJ1-5	CAISETPNQPQHF
12	TRBV29-1	TRBJ1-5	CSVRDPNQPQHF
13	TRBV19	TRBJ1-6	CASNLDSLSPLHF
13	TRBV25-1	TRBJ2-1	CASSEFSGKVQFF
18	TRBV7-9	TRBJ2-1	CASSLWWVSGGAYNEQFF
12	TRBV19	TRBJ2-3	CASSTGPDTQYF
14	TRBV7-6	TRBJ1-3	CASSPGRRLDTIYF
12	TRBV10-1	TRBJ1-1	CASSVLTSEAFF
15	TRBV9	TRBJ2-4	CASSVERAAKNIQYF
12	TRBV29-1	TRBJ1-3	CSVGDPGNTIYF
14	TRBV6-5	TRBJ1-6	CASSYQGRHSPLHF
18	TRBV19	TRBJ1-4	CASKVWDRGSSTNEKLFF
13	TRBV19	TRBJ1-5	CASAREWNQPQHF